This TCR beta chain was obtained from a study of Ad26.COV2.S vaccination and SARS-CoV-2 variants. V was clipped by 3 bases and J by 0 bases, with 12 bases between them. The germline V gene encodes CDR1 MGHDK and CDR2 SYGVNS. This CDR3 is built from 15 residues. Assay used: immunoSEQ multiplex PCR; TCRdb lists only in-frame clones, some missing. There are about 480,000 clones in the sample; roughly 89% occur only once, and 10% to 15% lies in the top ten. Treatment in this sample: around 19 received Ad26.COV2.S at low or high dose, single or two shots; about 5 received placebo; per-sample allocation not given. Samples analyzed were those drawn on day 63 after the first vaccine or placebo injection.

This TCR was sampled from a person between 18 and 59 years old who received the Ad26.COV2.S COVID-19 vaccine or a placebo. The rearrangement joins TRBV25-1 to TRBJ2-7, with D possibly being TRBD1 or TRBD2 (6 bases each). This material consisted of peripheral blood, taken in a trial of Ad26.COV2.S vaccine versus placebo. CDR3 protein: CASSDAGGRSYEQYF. The CDR3 nucleotides are TGTGCCAGCAGTGACGCCGGGGGCCGCTCCTACGAGCAGTACTTC.